These 18 T cell receptor beta chains share one sample of origin, sequenced in a study of identical twins. TCRdb called the 5' RACE reads again in MiXCR, with one record for every CDR3 protein. The sample holds around 690,000 distinct CDR3 sequences, about 20% seen once. This sample was shared with a second study, whose subject was T cells expressing NK-cell markers.

The sample consisted of PBMCs. These receptors were taken from a woman younger than 35 in good health.

The chain recombines TRBV18 with TRBJ2-1; TRBD2 agrees at 8 bases. J was trimmed by 0 bases and V by 0 bases; bases with no gene match: 4. The CDR3 is made up of 17 amino acids. Looked up from germline, CDR1 is KGHSH and CDR2 is LQKENI. The CDR3 region is CASSPPSGESSYNEQFF. The CDR3, as DNA: TGTGCCAGCTCACCACCTAGCGGGGAGTCCTCCTACAATGAGCAGTTCTTC.

This clonotype appeared a few times. The J gene is TRBJ2-5, the V gene TRBV10-3; 10 bases align to TRBD2. After removal of 9 bases from V and 2 bases from J, the junction contained 6 bases not matched to a gene. Germline values: CDR1 ENHRY, CDR2 SYGVKD. This CDR3 is built from 14 residues. CDR3 protein: CAIGIAGGQETQYF. In DNA, the CDR3 is TGTGCCATAGGGATAGCGGGAGGACAAGAGACCCAGTACTTC.

The table lists this clonotype with a few counts. The rearrangement uses TRBV3-1 and TRBJ2-7; D not certain. The CDR3 is 15 amino acids. From germline, CDR1 is LGHDT and CDR2 YNNKEL (reference sequence). The germline V and J ends were trimmed by 0 bases and 4 bases, with 13 bases remaining between them. In DNA form, the CDR3 reads TGTGCCAGCAGCCAAGAGGGTCCCTTCTCGTACGAGCAGTACTTC. It codes for CASSQEGPFSYEQYF.

The CDR3 DNA is TGCAGTGCTAGAGGCCCGGCCTCCACAGATACGCAGTATTTT. Amino acid sequence: CSARGPASTDTQYF. This chain connects TRBV20-1 to TRBJ2-3; no clear D gene. Germline V gives CDR1 DFQATT, CDR2 SNEGSKA (reference sequence). This CDR3 contains 14 residues. Trimming stripped 1 base from V and 2 bases from J, with 10 bases between.

There are a few counts of this clonotype. This sequence joins TRBV10-3 and TRBJ2-3; the match to TRBD2 covers 8 bases. Trimming cost V 5 bases and J 2 bases; bases outside gene matches: 3. The CDR3 is 14 amino acids. CDR1 is ENHRY, CDR2 SYGVKD, per germline. The DNA of the CDR3 is TGTGCCATCAGTCGGACTAGCCCCACAGATACGCAGTATTTT. This sequence encodes CAISRTSPTDTQYF.

This clonotype came up a few times. The V and J genes are TRBV5-6 and TRBJ2-5, with D hard to call. Trimming took 6 bases from V and 4 from J, leaving 10 bases between them. Germline V gene data show CDR1 as SGHDT and CDR2 as YYEEEE. This CDR3 contains 12 residues. The CDR3 protein is CASNRPRETQYF. The CDR3 bases are TGTGCCAGCAACAGACCTAGAGAGACCCAGTACTTC.

V usage is TRBV11-2 and J usage is TRBJ2-1; possible D gene TRBD2, 5 bases. Germline CDR1 reads SGHAT; CDR2 reads FQNNGV. The CDR3 is 20 residues long. The ends were cut back, 4 bases at V and 1 base at J, with 26 bases in the middle. Here the CDR3 DNA reads TGTGCCAGCAGCTCCCCCGCCTTAGCGTTTGAGCGAAGTTCCTACAATGAGCAGTTCTTC. Translated, it gives CASSSPALAFERSSYNEQFF.

This clonotype occurred a few times. The rearrangement links TRBV5-6 to TRBJ2-1; TRBD2 matches 8 bases. J was trimmed by 8 bases and V by 7 bases; bases with no gene match: 8. Germline lookup yields CDR1 SGHDT and CDR2 YYEEEE. The CDR3 sequence is 13 residues long. Written as DNA, the CDR3 is TGTGCCAGCTCGCTTGCGGGAGGTTATGAGCAGTTCTTC. Protein product: CASSLAGGYEQFF.

The chain combines TRBV9 with TRBJ2-5; the match to TRBD1 covers 8 bases. The germline CDR1 and CDR2 sequences are SGDLS and YYNGEE. The CDR3 runs 16 residues. With V trimmed by 4 bases and J by 5 bases, 13 bases remained unmatched. DNA of the CDR3: TGTGCCAGCAGCAGAAGCGGACAGGGAATCGGGGAGACCCAGTACTTC. Protein sequence: CASSRSGQGIGETQYF.

V usage is TRBV11-2 and J usage is TRBJ2-1; TRBD1 is a possible D gene (6 bases). The CDR3 length is 16 residues. Between the trimmed V and J ends, which lost 4 bases and 0 bases, there was a span of 13 bases. Germline CDR1 and CDR2: SGHAT and FQNNGV. The CDR3: CASSSLTGHSYNEQFF. CDR3 nucleotides: TGTGCCAGCAGCTCTCTGACAGGCCACTCCTACAATGAGCAGTTCTTC.

The chain carries TRBV7-2 and TRBJ2-5, with D unresolved. The germline V gene encodes CDR1 SGHTA and CDR2 FQGNSA. V was pared by 4 bases and J by 1 base, with 19 bases between. The CDR3 totals 17 residues. The CDR3 spells CASSSQPPHLRQETQYF. CDR3 DNA sequence: TGTGCCAGCAGCTCTCAACCGCCGCATCTTCGCCAAGAGACCCAGTACTTC.

The chain recombines TRBV11-1 with TRBJ2-3; possibly TRBD2 for D (6 bases). Trimming stripped 6 bases from V and 11 bases from J, with 33 bases between. The CDR3 extends over 18 amino acids. Germline loops: CDR1 SGHAT, CDR2 FQDESV (reference sequence). For the CDR3, the DNA is TGTGCCAGCAGACTGAGGGGCGGGACTCTTCGTGGGGATTGGAAGCAGTATTTT. Protein product: CASRLRGGTLRGDWKQYF.

The V and J genes are TRBV12-3 or TRBV12-4 and TRBJ2-1, with TRBD2 identical over 15 bases. CDR3 size: 18 residues. V dropped 6 bases and J dropped 4; count of bases not matched to a gene: 10. CDR3 residues: CASSPGLAGGVGYNEQFF. CDR3 DNA sequence: TGTGCCAGCAGCCCAGGACTAGCGGGAGGGGTAGGGTACAATGAGCAGTTCTTC.

The chain has TRBV20-1 and TRBJ2-1; no firm D call. Germline V lookup: CDR1 DFQATT, CDR2 SNEGSKA (reference sequence). This CDR3 region has 12 residues. Trimming shortened V by 6 bases and J by 3 bases, and 9 bases separated the two germline ends. CDR3 residues: CSAGGFYNEQFF. The CDR3 region has the DNA TGCAGTGCCGGCGGATTCTACAATGAGCAGTTCTTC.

In DNA form, the CDR3 reads TGTGCCAGCAGCACACACCTCGGGGTAGGAACAGATACGCAGTATTTT. This codes for CASSTHLGVGTDTQYF. The genes are TRBV3-1 and TRBJ2-3; a possible D gene is TRBD2 (5 bases). The CDR3 loop spans 16 amino acids. The V end was cut by 5 bases, the J end by 3 bases, with 18 bases between. Germline V gene lookup returns CDR1 LGHDT and CDR2 YNNKEL (reference sequence).

The chain employs TRBV6-5 and TRBJ1-2, with D uncertain. Germline loops: CDR1 MNHEY, CDR2 SVGAGI. There are 12 residues in the CDR3. Trimming shortened V by 2 bases and J by 7 bases, and 8 bases separated the two germline ends. CDR3 sequence: CASSYVEGGYTF. As DNA, the CDR3 is TGTGCCAGCAGTTACGTAGAGGGTGGCTACACCTTC.

The rearrangement joins TRBV5-6 to TRBJ2-5, with D possibly TRBD1 on 6 matching bases. The germline CDR1 and CDR2 sequences are SGHDT and YYEEEE. V shed 1 base and J shed 2 bases, with 15 bases lying between them. This CDR3 is built from 16 residues. Written as DNA, the CDR3 is TGTGCCAGCAGCTTGCAGAGCAGGGGAAGGCAAGAGACCCAGTACTTC. Protein product: CASSLQSRGRQETQYF.

This clonotype was seen a few times. The genes are TRBV6-5 and TRBJ2-1; tentatively, D is TRBD1 or TRBD2 (5 bases each). The CDR3 totals 16 residues. The germline V gene has CDR1 MNHEY and CDR2 SVGAGI. V lost 4 bases and J lost 2, with 15 bases in between. The CDR3 region has the DNA TGTGCCAGCAGTTCAGGGTCGGGGTTACCCTACAATGAGCAGTTCTTC. It codes for CASSSGSGLPYNEQFF.